A single sample gave rise to the 23 T cell receptor beta chains below, sequenced in a study of T-cell reconstitution after alpha-beta-depleted transplantation in children. Unique molecular identifiers featured in how the TCRbeta library was prepared. TCRdb re-called the PCR reads with MiXCR, one entry per CDR3 protein. Of around 500,000 distinct CDR3 sequences detected, 23% appear once; the ten largest clones hold around an eighth. This material consisted of PBMCs, mostly from graft donor cells, taken 360 days after TCRalphabeta/CD19-depleted stem cell transplant. The source is a boy under three years old who had a stem cell transplant for acute myeloid leukemia, so the T cells may come from the graft donor.

V gene TRBV6-5 combines with J gene TRBJ2-3, with D perhaps matching TRBD1 or TRBD2 (5 bases each). Germline V gene sequence: CDR1 MNHEY, CDR2 SVGAGI. Trimming pared 4 bases from V and 2 bases from J, leaving 13 bases between. This CDR3 is built from 15 residues. Written as DNA, the CDR3 is TGTGCCAGCAGTTGGGGCGGAGGTTACACAGATACGCAGTATTTT. This sequence encodes CASSWGGGYTDTQYF.

This clonotype was seen many times. The gene calls are TRBV11-2 and TRBJ2-2; unclear D gene. This CDR3 is built from 14 residues. The V gene lost 1 base and the J gene lost 6 bases, with 9 bases spanning the gap. Per germline, CDR1 SGHAT and CDR2 FQNNGV. CDR3 sequence: CASSLATAAGELFF. The CDR3 DNA sequence: TGTGCCAGCAGCTTAGCCACTGCCGCCGGGGAGCTGTTTTTT.

This clonotype has a handful of counts. This chain connects TRBV14 to TRBJ2-2; 8 positions agree with TRBD2. Germline CDR1 SGHDN, CDR2 FVKESK. Trimming at V came to 4 bases and at J to 5 bases, leaving 9 bases not matched to a gene. The CDR3 has 16 residues. Here the CDR3 reads CASSLRAGARTGELFF. The CDR3 DNA follows: TGTGCCAGCAGCCTTAGAGCGGGGGCCAGGACCGGGGAGCTGTTTTTT.

This clonotype was seen at least ten times. V usage is TRBV5-5 and J usage is TRBJ2-3; a possible D gene is TRBD1 (6 bases). Germline CDR1 and CDR2: SGHKS and YYEKEE (reference sequence). This CDR3 spans 14 amino acids. Trimming stripped 4 bases from V and 4 bases from J, with 13 bases between. The CDR3 DNA reads TGTGCCAGCAGCACTACAGGGTGGGCAGATACGCAGTATTTT. Its protein product is CASSTTGWADTQYF.

The table lists this clonotype with a few counts. The V call is TRBV20-1, the J call TRBJ2-7; 9 bases line up with TRBD1. There are 13 residues in the CDR3. Germline loops: CDR1 DFQATT, CDR2 SNEGSKA (reference sequence). V lost 3 bases and J lost 6; bases outside the gene matches: 6. The CDR3, as DNA: TGCAGTGCTAGGAGCTACAGGGGGCGCGAGCAGTACGTC. It yields the protein CSARSYRGREQYV.

This clonotype has only a few counts. The V and J genes are TRBV5-1 and TRBJ2-3; D remains ambiguous. CDR3 length: 15 residues. The germline V gene has CDR1 SGHRS and CDR2 YFSETQ. V shed 0 bases and J shed 2 bases, with 10 bases lying between them. CDR3 in DNA: TGCGCCAGCAGCTTGGTCCAGGCCTTCACAGATACGCAGTATTTT. Translating it yields CASSLVQAFTDTQYF.

The V gene is TRBV20-1, the J gene TRBJ1-5, with D maybe TRBD1 (6 bases). CDR1 and CDR2 from the germline V gene are DFQATT and SNEGSKA (reference sequence). V was cut by 4 bases and J by 0 bases, with 10 bases left in between. This CDR3 region has 14 residues. Here the CDR3 DNA reads TGCAGTGCTACTAGGACAGCTAGCAATCAGCCCCAGCATTTT. Residues: CSATRTASNQPQHF.

The chain combines TRBV6-6 with TRBJ1-1; unclear D gene. Per the germline V gene, CDR1 is MNHNY and CDR2 is SVGAGI (reference sequence). V was clipped by 2 bases and J by 8 bases, with 6 bases between them. This CDR3 is 11 amino acids long. CDR3 amino acids: CASSYPAEAFF. The CDR3 DNA follows: TGTGCCAGCAGTTACCCAGCGGAAGCTTTCTTT.

The CDR3 region is CASSQALGETQYF. CDR3 nucleotide sequence: TGCGCCAGCAGCCAAGCTCTAGGAGAGACCCAGTACTTC. The chain combines TRBV4-3 with TRBJ2-5; unclear D gene. V was shortened by 1 base and J by 4 bases, with 7 bases between the two germline ends. Per germline, CDR1 LGHNA and CDR2 YSLEER. This CDR3 has 13 residues.

The CDR3 spells CATGTGGAGTYEQYF. The CDR3, as DNA: TGTGCCACCGGAACGGGAGGAGCGGGAACCTACGAGCAGTACTTC. V and J are TRBV10-3 and TRBJ2-7; 7 positions agree with TRBD2. Germline lookup yields CDR1 ENHRY and CDR2 SYGVKD. V lost 10 bases and J lost 2; bases outside the gene matches: 14. The CDR3 has 15 residues.

This clonotype has at least ten counts. This chain links TRBV5-1 with TRBJ2-1; D is undetermined. Germline-derived CDR1 and CDR2 are SGHRS and YFSETQ. The CDR3 loop spans 14 amino acids. The V end was cut by 5 bases, the J end by 2 bases, with 11 bases between. The CDR3 loop is CASRSDGPYNEQFF. DNA of the CDR3: TGCGCCAGCAGATCAGACGGTCCCTACAATGAGCAGTTCTTC.

The chain is built from TRBV7-9 and TRBJ2-7; D may be TRBD1 (6 bases). Trimming pared 5 bases from V and 0 bases from J, leaving 17 bases between. The CDR3 is 16 amino acids. The germline V gene has CDR1 SEHNR and CDR2 FQNEAQ (reference sequence). The CDR3 DNA reads as TGTGCCAGCAGCCCTGAGAGGGGGTTTGCCTCCTACGAGCAGTACTTC. Protein product: CASSPERGFASYEQYF.

This clonotype appeared a few times. This rearrangement joins TRBV28 to TRBJ2-4, with 10 nucleotides matching TRBD1. V shed 8 bases, J shed 6 bases, and the junction held 4 bases outside the gene matches. The CDR3 is 13 residues long. Germline V gene lookup returns CDR1 MDHEN and CDR2 SYDVKM. The DNA for the CDR3 is TGTGCCAGCCTCCGGGACAGGGGAAACATTCAGTACTTC. The encoded protein is CASLRDRGNIQYF.

This clonotype has only a few counts. The chain has TRBV21-1 and TRBJ2-7; TRBD1 is the table's D call and was not checked against the DNA. TRBV21-1 is deemed a pseudogene. This CDR3 has 17 residues. The CDR3 sequence is CASSKLGAGQGVGEQYV. CDR3 nucleotide sequence: TGTGCCAGCAGCAAACTCGGGGCGGGACAGGGAGTGGGCGAGCAGTACGTC.

This clonotype was observed a few times. The chain employs TRBV9 and TRBJ1-3; D possibly corresponds to TRBD1 (5 bases). CDR3 size: 14 residues. Germline V gene sequence: CDR1 SGDLS, CDR2 YYNGEE. V was cut by 0 bases and J by 4 bases, with 8 bases left in between. CDR3 sequence: CASSVGTLGNTIYF. The CDR3, as DNA: TGTGCCAGCAGCGTAGGGACACTCGGAAACACCATATATTTT.

This clonotype was seen a few times. The chain combines TRBV11-3 with TRBJ2-2, with 10 bases identical to TRBD1. The V and J ends lost 3 bases and 3 bases, in that order; junction bases with no gene match: 7. Germline CDR1 and CDR2: SGHNT and YENEEA. The CDR3 spans 17 residues. The DNA for the CDR3 is TGTGCCAGCAGCTTTGCTCCGGGACAGGGGTACACCGGGGAGCTGTTTTTT. This codes for CASSFAPGQGYTGELFF.

The table lists this clonotype with many counts. The chain recombines TRBV5-1 with TRBJ2-7, with 12 bases matching TRBD2. Trimming at V came to 4 bases and at J to 1 base, leaving 6 bases not matched to a gene. Germline lookup yields CDR1 SGHRS and CDR2 YFSETQ. The CDR3 length is 16 residues. The chain's CDR3 is CASSQQLAGGSYEQYF. In nucleotides, the CDR3 is TGCGCCAGCAGCCAACAGCTAGCGGGGGGGTCCTACGAGCAGTACTTC. Full variable domain (rest looked up from reference TRBV5-1 and TRBJ2-7): KAGVTQTPRYLIKTRGQQVTLSCSPISGHRSVSWYQQTPGQGLQFLFEYFSETQRNKGNFPGRFSGRQFSNSRSEMNVSTLELGDSALYLCASSQQLAGGSYEQYFGPGTRLTVT.

This clonotype appeared many times. The chain joins TRBV7-9 to TRBJ2-7, with D unclear. The CDR3 runs to 15 residues. Germline V gives CDR1 SEHNR, CDR2 FQNEAQ (reference sequence). V was cut by 2 bases and J by 2 bases, with 13 bases left in between. The CDR3 loop is CASSLRTSGAYEQYF. In DNA, the CDR3 is TGTGCCAGCAGCTTAAGGACCTCAGGAGCCTACGAGCAGTACTTC.

The sample holds a few counts of this clonotype. V and J are TRBV7-6 and TRBJ2-5; D remains unclear. The germline V and J ends were trimmed by 5 bases and 2 bases, with 9 bases remaining between them. CDR1 and CDR2 from the germline V gene are SGHVS and FNYEAQ. This CDR3 is built from 13 residues. The CDR3 reads CASSERIQETQYF. The CDR3 DNA follows: TGTGCCAGCAGCGAGAGAATTCAAGAGACCCAGTACTTC.

In its sample, this clonotype was seen a few times. V and J are TRBV30 and TRBJ2-7; D is perhaps TRBD1 (5 bases). The CDR3 loop spans 16 amino acids. V was cut by 5 bases and J by 3 bases, with 23 bases left in between. The V gene's germline CDR1 is GTSNPN and CDR2 SVGIG (reference sequence). The CDR3 here is CAWAPAWVLRGYEQYF. The CDR3 DNA reads TGTGCCTGGGCCCCGGCATGGGTCTTAAGGGGCTACGAGCAGTACTTC.

This clonotype was observed a few times. The V gene is TRBV20-1, the J gene TRBJ2-3; D is unclear. Trimming took 6 bases from V and 1 from J, leaving 11 bases between them. The CDR3 consists of 13 residues. Germline loops: CDR1 DFQATT, CDR2 SNEGSKA (reference sequence). The CDR3 DNA sequence: TGCAGTGCCGAGGAAACAGGCACAGATACGCAGTATTTT. This codes for CSAEETGTDTQYF.

This clonotype was seen at least ten times. V gene TRBV24-1 combines with J gene TRBJ2-5; TRBD2 matches at 9 bases. V shed 8 bases and J 2 bases; nucleotides not matched to a gene: 14. This CDR3 has 17 residues. Germline V CDR1 and CDR2: KGHDR, SFDVKD. For the CDR3, the DNA is TGTGCCACCATCCCCGACTGCGGGACTAGCAGACAAGAGACCCAGTACTTC. Translation: CATIPDCGTSRQETQYF.

The chain uses TRBV6-1 and TRBJ1-1, with D perhaps matching TRBD1 (6 bases). The CDR3 covers 14 residues. CDR1 MNHNS and CDR2 SASEGT come from the germline V gene. V gave up 5 bases and J gave up 1 base, with 11 bases separating them. The CDR3 DNA reads TGTGCCAGCAGTCTGGACAGAAAGAACACTGAAGCTTTCTTT. Translation: CASSLDRKNTEAFF.